This TCR beta chain was sequenced for a study of cytomegalovirus exposure and HLA in healthy donors. The PCR contained 60 Vbeta and 13 Jbeta primers. Repertoires were generated with immunoSEQ multiplex PCR, while TCRdb's copy carries only in-frame clones and drops some. Here the sample spans around 140,000 clones, 70% to 75% being singletons. The CDR3 extends over 13 amino acids. With V trimmed by 7 bases and J by 8 bases, 8 bases remained unmatched. The germline V gene has CDR1 GTSNPN and CDR2 SVGIG (reference sequence). The sequenced sample consisted of PBMCs. This sequence originates from a male donor in good health and CMV-seronegative. The chain joins TRBV30 to TRBJ1-4; the match to TRBD1 covers 9 bases. The CDR3 protein is CASWTGASEKLFF. The CDR3 region has the DNA TGTGCCTCTTGGACAGGGGCAAGCGAAAAACTGTTTTTT.